The clone carrying this TCR beta chain was detected many times. TCR beta CDR3 sequences were amplified from RNA transcripts. An initial round of RT-PCR targeting the TCR CDR3 relied on the HTBI primer set. Using its own MiXCR run on the multiplex PCR reads, TCRdb lists one record per CDR3 protein. This table has hundreds of thousands of distinct CDR3 sequences, around 20% appearing once. Trimming took off 5 bases at V and 0 bases at J, with 10 bases between the two ends. CDR1 and CDR2 from the germline V gene are SEHNR and FQNEAQ (reference sequence). The CDR3 length is 14 residues. The sample originates from a study of T cells in Graves' hyperthyroidism and ophthalmopathy.

What was sequenced was blood. The clonotype was recovered from a woman aged 50 to 60 with Graves' hyperthyroidism that later progressed to Graves' ophthalmopathy. J is TRBJ1-1 and V is TRBV7-9; weak D call: TRBD1 (6 bases). The CDR3: CASSTTGLNTEAFF. CDR3 nucleotide sequence: TGTGCCAGCAGCACGACAGGACTGAACACTGAAGCTTTCTTT.